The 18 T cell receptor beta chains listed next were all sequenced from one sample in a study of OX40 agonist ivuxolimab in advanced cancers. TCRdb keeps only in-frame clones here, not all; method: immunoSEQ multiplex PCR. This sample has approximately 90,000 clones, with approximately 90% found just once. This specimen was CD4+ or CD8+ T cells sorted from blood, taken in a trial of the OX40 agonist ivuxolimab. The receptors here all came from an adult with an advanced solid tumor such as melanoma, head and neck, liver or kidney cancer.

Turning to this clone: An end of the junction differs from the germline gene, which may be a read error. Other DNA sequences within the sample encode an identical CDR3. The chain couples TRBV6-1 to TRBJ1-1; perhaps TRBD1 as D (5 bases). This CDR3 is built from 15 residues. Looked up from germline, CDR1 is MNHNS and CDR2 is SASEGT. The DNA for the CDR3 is TGTGCCAGCCATCAACGTATGGCAGGGAACACTGAGGCTTTCTTT. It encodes CASHQRMAGNTEAFF.

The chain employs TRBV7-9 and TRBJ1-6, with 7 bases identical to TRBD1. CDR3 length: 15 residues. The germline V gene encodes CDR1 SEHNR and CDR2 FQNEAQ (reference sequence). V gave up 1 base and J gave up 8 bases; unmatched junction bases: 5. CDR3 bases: TGTGCCAGCAGCTTAGGGGGACAGTCACATTCACCCCTCCACTTT. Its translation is CASSLGGQSHSPLHF.

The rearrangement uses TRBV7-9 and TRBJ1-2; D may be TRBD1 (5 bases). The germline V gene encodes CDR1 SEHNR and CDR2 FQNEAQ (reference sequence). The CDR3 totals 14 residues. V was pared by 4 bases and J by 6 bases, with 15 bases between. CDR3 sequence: CASSSVGGSDGYTF. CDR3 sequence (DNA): TGTGCCAGCAGCTCCGTTGGGGGGTCAGATGGCTACACCTTC.

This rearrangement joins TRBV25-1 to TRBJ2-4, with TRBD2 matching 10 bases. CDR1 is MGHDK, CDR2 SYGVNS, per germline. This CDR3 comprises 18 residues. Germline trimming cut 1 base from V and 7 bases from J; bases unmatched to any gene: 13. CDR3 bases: TGTGCCAGCAGTGAATCAAGCGGGAGGGCCTCAACGTGGAACATTCAGTACTTC. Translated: CASSESSGRASTWNIQYF.

The CDR3 protein is CSALIEDTQYF. The CDR3 DNA follows: TGCAGTGCTCTGATTGAAGATACGCAGTATTTT. The V and J genes are TRBV20-1 and TRBJ2-3; D is unclear. In germline, CDR1 is DFQATT, CDR2 SNEGSKA (reference sequence). The CDR3 has 11 residues. Trimming took 5 bases from V and 5 from J, leaving 8 bases between them.

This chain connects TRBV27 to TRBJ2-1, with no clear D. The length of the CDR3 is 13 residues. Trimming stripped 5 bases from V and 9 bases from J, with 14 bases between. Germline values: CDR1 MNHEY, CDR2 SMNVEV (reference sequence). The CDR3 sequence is CASSRLGVGEQFF. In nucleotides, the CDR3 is TGTGCCAGCAGTAGGTTAGGCGTCGGTGAGCAGTTCTTC.

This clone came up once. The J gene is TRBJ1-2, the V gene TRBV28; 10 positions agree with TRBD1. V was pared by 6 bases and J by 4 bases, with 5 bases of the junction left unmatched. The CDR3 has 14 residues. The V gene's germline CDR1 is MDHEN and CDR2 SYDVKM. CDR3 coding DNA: TGTGCCAGCAGGCCGGGACAGGGGTTCTATGGCTACACCTTC. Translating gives CASRPGQGFYGYTF.

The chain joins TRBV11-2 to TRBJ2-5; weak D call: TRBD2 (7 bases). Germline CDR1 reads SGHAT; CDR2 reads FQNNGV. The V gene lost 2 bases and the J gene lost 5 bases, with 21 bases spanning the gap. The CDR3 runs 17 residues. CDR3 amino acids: CASSLLFRAGRGETQYF. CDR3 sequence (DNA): TGTGCCAGCAGCTTACTTTTTAGGGCAGGGAGGGGGGAGACCCAGTACTTC. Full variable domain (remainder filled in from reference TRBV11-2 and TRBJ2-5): EAGVAQSPRYKIIEKRQSVAFWCNPISGHATLYWYQQILGQGPKLLIQFQNNGVVDDSQLPKDRFSAERLKGVDSTLKIQPAKLEDSAVYLCASSLLFRAGRGETQYFGPGTRLLVL.

CDR3 DNA: TGCGCCAGCAGCCTAAATAGGAACACTGAAGCTTTCTTT. It is translated as CASSLNRNTEAFF. The rearrangement joins TRBV4-3 to TRBJ1-1, with no clear D. The CDR3 is 13 residues long. Between the trimmed V and J ends, which lost 4 bases and 1 base, there was a span of 7 bases. Germline V gene data show CDR1 as LGHNA and CDR2 as YSLEER.

The CDR3 bases are TGTGCCAGCACTTCAGACAGCCATCAGCCCCAGCATTTT. Translated, it gives CASTSDSHQPQHF. This chain links TRBV28 with TRBJ1-5, with D possibly being TRBD1 (5 bases). Per germline, CDR1 MDHEN and CDR2 SYDVKM. The ends were cut back, 7 bases at V and 5 bases at J, with 12 bases in the middle. The CDR3 is 13 residues long. The whole variable domain, filled in from reference TRBV28 and TRBJ1-5, reads DVKVTQSSRYLVKRTGEKVFLECVQDMDHENMFWYRQDPGLGLRLIYFSYDVKMKEKGDIPEGYSVSREKKERFSLILESASTNQTSMYLCASTSDSHQPQHFGDGTRLSIL.

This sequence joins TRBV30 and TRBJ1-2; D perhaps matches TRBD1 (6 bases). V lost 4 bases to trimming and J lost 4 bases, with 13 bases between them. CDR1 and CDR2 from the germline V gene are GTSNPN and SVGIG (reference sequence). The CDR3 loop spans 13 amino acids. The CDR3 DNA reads TGTGCCTGGATGGGGGCCACGAGCTATGGCTACACCTTC. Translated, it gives CAWMGATSYGYTF.

Written as DNA, the CDR3 is TGTGCCAGCAGTTCGTTGGATGCGGGAGGACAAGAGACCCAGTACTTC. The encoded protein is CASSSLDAGGQETQYF. V and J are TRBV27 and TRBJ2-5, with 8 bases matching TRBD2. The CDR3 runs to 16 residues. CDR1 is MNHEY and CDR2 is SMNVEV in the germline V gene (reference sequence). V shed 4 bases and J 2 bases; nucleotides not matched to a gene: 9.

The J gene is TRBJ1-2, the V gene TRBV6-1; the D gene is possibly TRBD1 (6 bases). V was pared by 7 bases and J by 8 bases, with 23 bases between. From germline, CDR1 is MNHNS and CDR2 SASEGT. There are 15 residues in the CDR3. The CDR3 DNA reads TGTGCCAGCACCGGACGGGGGCAGAGGGTTAAGGGCTACACCTTC. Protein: CASTGRGQRVKGYTF.

CDR3 sequence: CASRASGLYEQYF. The CDR3 DNA reads as TGTGCCAGCAGGGCTAGCGGGTTGTACGAGCAGTACTTC. This rearrangement joins TRBV6-1 to TRBJ2-7, with 8 bases fitting TRBD2. Germline lookup yields CDR1 MNHNS and CDR2 SASEGT. The CDR3 has 13 amino acids. Trimming took 6 bases from V and 4 from J; bases not matched to a gene: 5.

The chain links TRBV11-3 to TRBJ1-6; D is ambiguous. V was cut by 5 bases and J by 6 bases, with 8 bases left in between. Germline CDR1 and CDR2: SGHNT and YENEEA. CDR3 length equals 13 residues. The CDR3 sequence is CASSLDGNSPLHF. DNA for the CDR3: TGTGCCAGCAGCCTCGACGGTAATTCACCCCTCCACTTT.

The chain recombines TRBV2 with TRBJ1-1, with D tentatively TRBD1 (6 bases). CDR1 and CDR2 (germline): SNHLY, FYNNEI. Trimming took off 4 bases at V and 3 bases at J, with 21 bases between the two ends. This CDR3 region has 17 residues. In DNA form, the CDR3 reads TGTGCCAGCAGTGGAGGGGAGGGGGGGCTGACATACACTGAAGCTTTCTTT. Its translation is CASSGGEGGLTYTEAFF.

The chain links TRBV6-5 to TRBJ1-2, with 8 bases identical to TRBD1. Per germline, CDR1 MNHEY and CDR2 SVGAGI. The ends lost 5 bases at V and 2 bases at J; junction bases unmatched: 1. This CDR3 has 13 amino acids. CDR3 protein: CASSQGANYGYTF. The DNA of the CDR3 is TGTGCCAGCAGTCAGGGGGCAAACTATGGCTACACCTTC.

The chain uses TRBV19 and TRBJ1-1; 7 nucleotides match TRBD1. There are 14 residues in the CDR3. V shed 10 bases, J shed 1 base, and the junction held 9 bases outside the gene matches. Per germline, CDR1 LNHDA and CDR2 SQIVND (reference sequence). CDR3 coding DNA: TGTGCCACCTCCAAGGGGGCCACGAACACTGAAGCTTTCTTT. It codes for CATSKGATNTEAFF.